The sequence of this TCR beta chain was determined in a study of T cells after yellow fever vaccination. Study-wide background: In the case of low-cell-number fractions, SMART-Seq v4 Ultra Low Input was used for preparation. Study-level findings and limits: A minor fraction of clonotypes spanned both CD4 and CD8 compartments.

A universal primer site and UMIs were added as TCR cDNA was made by 5'RACE template switching. Each CDR3 protein is one row after TCRdb ran MiXCR on the 5' RACE reads. The sample has 310,000 or so distinct CDR3 sequences, roughly 3.5% seen once; the top ten hold around a quarter. This clonotype has at least ten counts. Its cognate antigen is unknown. Trimming removed 5 bases from V and 4 bases from J; junction bases left unmatched: 8. CDR1 and CDR2 from the germline V gene are DFQATT and SNEGSKA (reference sequence). The CDR3 has 14 residues. The receptor comes from a man between 18 and 35 years old who received the YFV17D yellow fever vaccine. Here the sequenced sample was PBMCs, taken on the day of the yellow fever booster vaccination. The gene calls are TRBV20-1 and TRBJ2-3; 8 bases fit TRBD1. The CDR3 region has the DNA TGCAGTGCTCAATTGGACAGGGTCTCAGATACGCAGTATTTT. Translated, it gives CSAQLDRVSDTQYF.